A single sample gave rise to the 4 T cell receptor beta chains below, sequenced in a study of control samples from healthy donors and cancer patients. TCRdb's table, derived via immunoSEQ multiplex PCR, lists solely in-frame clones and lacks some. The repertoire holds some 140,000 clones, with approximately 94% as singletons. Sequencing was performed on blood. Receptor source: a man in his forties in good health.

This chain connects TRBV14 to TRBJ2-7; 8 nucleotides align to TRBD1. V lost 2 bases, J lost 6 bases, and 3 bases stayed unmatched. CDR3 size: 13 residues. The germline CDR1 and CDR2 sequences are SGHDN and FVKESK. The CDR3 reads CASSQQGAGEQYF. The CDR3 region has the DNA TGTGCCAGCAGCCAACAGGGGGCGGGCGAGCAGTACTTC.

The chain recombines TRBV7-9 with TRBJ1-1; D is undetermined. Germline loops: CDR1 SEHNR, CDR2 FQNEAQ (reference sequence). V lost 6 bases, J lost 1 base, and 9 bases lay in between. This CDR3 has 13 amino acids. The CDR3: CASSSGPNTEAFF. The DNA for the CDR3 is TGTGCCAGCAGTTCCGGACCGAACACTGAAGCTTTCTTT.

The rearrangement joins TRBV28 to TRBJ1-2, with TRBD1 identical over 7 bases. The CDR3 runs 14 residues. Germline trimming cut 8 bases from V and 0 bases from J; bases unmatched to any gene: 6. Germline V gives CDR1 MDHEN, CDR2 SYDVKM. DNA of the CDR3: TGTGCCAGCGGGACAGTTTTTGCTAACTATGGCTACACCTTC. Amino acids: CASGTVFANYGYTF.

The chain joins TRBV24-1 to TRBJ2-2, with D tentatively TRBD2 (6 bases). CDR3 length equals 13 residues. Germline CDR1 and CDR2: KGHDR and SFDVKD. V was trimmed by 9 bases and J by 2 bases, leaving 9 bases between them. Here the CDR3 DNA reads TGTGCCACCGGGACTCCCAACACCGGGGAGCTGTTTTTT. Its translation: CATGTPNTGELFF.